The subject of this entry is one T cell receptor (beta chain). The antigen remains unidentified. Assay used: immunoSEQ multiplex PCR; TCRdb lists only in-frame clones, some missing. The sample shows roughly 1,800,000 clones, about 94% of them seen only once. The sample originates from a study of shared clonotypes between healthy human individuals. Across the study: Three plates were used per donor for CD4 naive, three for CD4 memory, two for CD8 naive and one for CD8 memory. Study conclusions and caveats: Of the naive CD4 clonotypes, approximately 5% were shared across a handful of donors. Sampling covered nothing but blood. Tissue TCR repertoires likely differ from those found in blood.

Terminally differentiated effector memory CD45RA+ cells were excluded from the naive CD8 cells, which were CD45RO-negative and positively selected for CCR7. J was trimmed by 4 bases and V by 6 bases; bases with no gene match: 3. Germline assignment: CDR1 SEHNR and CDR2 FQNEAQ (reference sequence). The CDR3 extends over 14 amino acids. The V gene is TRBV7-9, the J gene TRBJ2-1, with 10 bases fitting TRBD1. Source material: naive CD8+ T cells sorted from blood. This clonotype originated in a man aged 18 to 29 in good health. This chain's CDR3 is CASRLGQGYNEQFF. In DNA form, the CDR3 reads TGTGCCAGCAGACTGGGACAGGGGTACAATGAGCAGTTCTTC.